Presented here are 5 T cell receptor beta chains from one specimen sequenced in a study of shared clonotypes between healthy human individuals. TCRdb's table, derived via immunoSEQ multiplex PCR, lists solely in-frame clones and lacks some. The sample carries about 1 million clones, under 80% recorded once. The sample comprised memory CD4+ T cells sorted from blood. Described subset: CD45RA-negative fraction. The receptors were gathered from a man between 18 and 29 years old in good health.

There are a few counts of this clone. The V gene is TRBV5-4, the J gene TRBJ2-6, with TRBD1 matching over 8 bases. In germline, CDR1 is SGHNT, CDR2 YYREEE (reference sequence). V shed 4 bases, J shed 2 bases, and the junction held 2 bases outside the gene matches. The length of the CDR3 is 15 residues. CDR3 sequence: CASSDRGAGANVLTF. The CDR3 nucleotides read TGTGCCAGCAGCGACAGGGGTGCTGGGGCCAACGTCCTGACTTTC.

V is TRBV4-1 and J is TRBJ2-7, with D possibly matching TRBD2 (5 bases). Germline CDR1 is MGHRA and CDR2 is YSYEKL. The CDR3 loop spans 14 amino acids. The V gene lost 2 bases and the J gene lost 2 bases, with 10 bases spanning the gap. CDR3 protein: CASSQRTLTYEQYF. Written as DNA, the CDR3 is TGCGCCAGCAGCCAAAGGACTCTCACCTACGAGCAGTACTTC.

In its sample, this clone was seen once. CDR3 loop: CASSVRQVSNTGELFF. CDR3 DNA: TGTGCCAGCAGTGTTAGACAGGTTTCGAACACCGGGGAGCTGTTTTTT. V usage is TRBV6-1 and J usage is TRBJ2-2; possible D gene TRBD1, 6 bases. The CDR3 is 16 amino acids. The V gene lost 4 bases and the J gene lost 0 bases, with 12 bases spanning the gap. Per germline, CDR1 MNHNS and CDR2 SASEGT.

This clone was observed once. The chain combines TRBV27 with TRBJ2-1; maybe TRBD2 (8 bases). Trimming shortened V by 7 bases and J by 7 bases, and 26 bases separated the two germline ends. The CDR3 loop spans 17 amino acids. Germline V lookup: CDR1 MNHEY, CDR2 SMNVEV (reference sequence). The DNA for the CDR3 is TGTGCCAGCACCCAGTGGGGGACAGCTAGCGGGTCGAATGAGCAGTTCTTC. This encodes CASTQWGTASGSNEQFF.

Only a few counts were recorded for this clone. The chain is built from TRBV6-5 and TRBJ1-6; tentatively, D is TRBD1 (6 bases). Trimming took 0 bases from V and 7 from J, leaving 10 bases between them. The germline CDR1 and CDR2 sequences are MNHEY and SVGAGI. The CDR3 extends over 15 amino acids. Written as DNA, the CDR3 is TGTGCCAGCAGTTACTCTCAGGGGCTAAATTCACCCCTCCACTTT. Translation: CASSYSQGLNSPLHF.